What follows is one T cell receptor (beta chain) and its context. This sample stems from a study of blood T cell repertoires in COVID-19. Study-level background: Donors in the United States, Italy and Spain gave samples during acute or convalescent COVID-19.

In germline, CDR1 is LGHDT, CDR2 YNNKEL (reference sequence). The J segment lost 8 bases and the V segment lost 4 bases, leaving 3 bases of the junction unmatched. The CDR3 extends over 14 amino acids. Individuals drawn from approximately 26 US areas were roughly 18 to 95 years old. Cohorts were determined from participant-reported clinical history. TCRdb keeps only in-frame clones here, not all; method: immunoSEQ multiplex PCR. The table records approximately 480,000 clones, roughly 87% of them present only once. V gene TRBV3-1 (or the pseudogene TRBV3-2) combines with J gene TRBJ1-6; 9 bases fit TRBD1. Input material: PBMCs or T cells enriched from blood (not recorded which). This TCR was recovered from a woman in her late teens or twenties who had recovered from COVID-19. The CDR3 DNA follows: TGTGCCAGCAGCCTTCGGACAGGGGATTCACCCCTCCACTTT. It yields the protein CASSLRTGDSPLHF.